This TCR beta chain comes out of a study of blood T cells in healthy people across ages. Alongside a J-beta primer mix, a sample-barcoded 5' primer served in a second PCR lasting roughly 7 to 11 cycles. TCRdb re-derived calls from the 5' RACE reads in MiXCR, one entry per CDR3 protein. The profile shows around 1.5 million distinct CDR3 sequences, roughly 32% of them singletons. The germline V gene encodes CDR1 MNHEY and CDR2 SVGAGI. Trimming took 6 bases from V and 6 from J; bases not matched to a gene: 8. CDR3 size: 13 residues. Per individual sample, total RNA of at least 5.5 micrograms was extracted. Overall study results and limits: Diversity was higher, and naive CD4+ cells more numerous, in long-lived donors than in aged donors. CMV infection status of these donors was not known.

Notes on this clonotype: Its antigen remains unknown.

The chain uses TRBV6-5 and TRBJ2-7, with 7 bases aligning to TRBD1. This receptor was taken from a woman in her 30s in good health. Source material: blood. The CDR3: CASRVRDSPEQYF. CDR3 in DNA: TGTGCCAGCAGGGTCCGGGACAGCCCCGAGCAGTACTTC.